The 28 T cell receptor beta chains presented below share a single source sample, sequenced in a study of blood T cell repertoires in COVID-19. The protocol was immunoSEQ multiplex PCR, while the TCRdb copy is restricted to in-frame clones and leaves out a portion. The table has about 120,000 clones, over 75% seen once. Sequenced input: peripheral blood. These receptors were collected from a man aged 80 or over with acute or convalescent COVID-19.

The rearrangement joins TRBV27 to TRBJ2-7; 10 positions match TRBD1. There are 12 residues in the CDR3. The V gene end was trimmed by 6 bases and the J gene end by 5 bases; junction bases not matched to a gene: 1. Germline values: CDR1 MNHEY, CDR2 SMNVEV (reference sequence). DNA for the CDR3: TGTGCCAGCAGGGACAGGGGGAACGAGCAGTACTTC. The encoded protein is CASRDRGNEQYF.

The rearrangement uses TRBV18 and TRBJ2-7; 8 bases agree with TRBD2. In germline, CDR1 is KGHSH, CDR2 LQKENI. This CDR3 is 16 amino acids long. Trimming took 6 bases from V and 1 from J; bases not matched to a gene: 11. The DNA for the CDR3 is TGTGCCAGCTCCTTCAGCGGGGGTAGCCCATCCTACGAGCAGTACTTC. Its protein product is CASSFSGGSPSYEQYF.

This chain links TRBV12-3 or TRBV12-4 with TRBJ1-2; 7 nucleotides match TRBD1. The length of the CDR3 is 13 residues. The V gene end was trimmed by 5 bases and the J gene end by 8 bases; junction bases not matched to a gene: 8. CDR3 coding DNA: TGTGCCAGCAGTGCCAACAGGGGATTAGGCTACACCTTC. Translation: CASSANRGLGYTF.

The rearrangement uses TRBV28 and TRBJ1-2; TRBD1 matches 7 bases. The CDR3 length is 12 residues. Germline lookup yields CDR1 MDHEN and CDR2 SYDVKM. Trimming removed 4 bases from V and 7 bases from J; junction bases left unmatched: 3. CDR3 DNA: TGTGCCAGCAGTTGGACAGGCCGTGGCTACACCTTC. It yields the protein CASSWTGRGYTF.

This chain links TRBV3-1 (or the pseudogene TRBV3-2) with TRBJ1-5; 7 positions match TRBD1. V gave up 1 base and J gave up 1 base; unmatched junction bases: 19. Germline loops: CDR1 LGHDT, CDR2 YNNKEL (reference sequence). The CDR3 contains 21 residues. The CDR3 nucleotides are TGTGCCAGCAGCCAAGGTGGGACAGAGGGAATCTTAGTCGGGAGCAATCAGCCCCAGCATTTT. It specifies CASSQGGTEGILVGSNQPQHF.

This clone occurred a few times. The chain employs TRBV6-5 and TRBJ1-3; D is possibly TRBD1 (6 bases). V lost 6 bases, J lost 6 bases, and 15 bases lay in between. The CDR3 length is 14 residues. The germline V gene has CDR1 MNHEY and CDR2 SVGAGI. Written as DNA, the CDR3 is TGTGCCAGCAGAGGGGGTAAAGGGGAAAACACCATATATTTT. Amino acid sequence: CASRGGKGENTIYF.

The sample holds one count of this clone. CDR3 in DNA: TGCGCCAGCAGCTTGGTTGGTAGCGGGGCACAAGAGACCCAGTACTTC. It encodes CASSLVGSGAQETQYF. The chain employs TRBV5-1 and TRBJ2-5, with 8 bases matching TRBD2. Unmatched junction bases numbered 6, after V lost 0 bases and J lost 2 bases. Per the germline V gene, CDR1 is SGHRS and CDR2 is YFSETQ. The CDR3 has 16 amino acids. Based on the CDR3 plus reference TRBV5-1 and TRBJ2-5, the full variable domain is KAGVTQTPRYLIKTRGQQVTLSCSPISGHRSVSWYQQTPGQGLQFLFEYFSETQRNKGNFPGRFSGRQFSNSRSEMNVSTLELGDSALYLCASSLVGSGAQETQYFGPGTRLLVL.

This chain connects TRBV28 to TRBJ2-7; the match to TRBD2 covers 14 bases. After removal of 3 bases from V and 2 bases from J, the junction contained 3 bases not matched to a gene. Germline lookup yields CDR1 MDHEN and CDR2 SYDVKM. This CDR3 is built from 16 residues. The CDR3 DNA follows: TGTGCCAGCAGTTTGCAGACTAGCGGGAGGGCCTACGAGCAGTACTTC. Encoded protein: CASSLQTSGRAYEQYF.

The rearrangement joins TRBV5-1 to TRBJ1-2; tentative D call: TRBD1 (5 bases). The CDR3 is 14 residues long. V gave up 1 base and J gave up 2 bases, with 9 bases separating them. Germline assignment: CDR1 SGHRS and CDR2 YFSETQ. The CDR3 reads CASSLWGENYGYTF. In DNA, the CDR3 is TGCGCCAGCAGCTTGTGGGGGGAAAACTATGGCTACACCTTC.

The V gene is TRBV11-3, the J gene TRBJ1-1; D is unresolved. Germline V lookup: CDR1 SGHNT, CDR2 YENEEA. This CDR3 region has 12 residues. V was clipped by 1 base and J by 5 bases, with 5 bases between them. The CDR3 sequence is CASSLGATEAFF. CDR3 DNA: TGTGCCAGCAGCTTAGGCGCAACTGAAGCTTTCTTT.

A note on this clone: At one end, the junction sequence differs from germline, possibly due to a read error. This chain uses TRBV7-7 with TRBJ2-2; 8 positions agree with TRBD1. The CDR3 sequence is 16 residues long. Per germline, CDR1 SSHAT and CDR2 FNYEAQ (reference sequence). The DNA of the CDR3 is TGTGCTAGCAGCTCTACAGGGGGAGGTGACCCCGGGGAGCTGTTTTTT. Translating it yields CASSSTGGGDPGELFF.

Turning to this clone: The junction departs from germline at one end; a sequencing error may be responsible. The V and J genes are TRBV7-2 and TRBJ2-7, with D possibly being TRBD2 (5 bases). This CDR3 comprises 13 residues. Germline V CDR1 and CDR2: SGHTA, FQGNSA. The CDR3 nucleotides read TGTGCCAGCAGCTTGAGCGGAGTCGTTAGTATGGACTTC. Its protein product is CASSLSGVVSMDF. Filled out from reference TRBV7-2 and TRBJ2-7, the complete variable domain reads GAGVSQSPSNKVTEKGKDVELRCDPISGHTALYWYRQSLGQGLEFLIYFQGNSAPDKSGLPSDRFSAERTGGSVSTLTIQRTQQEDSAVYLCASSLSGVVSMDFGPGTRLTVT.

The genes are TRBV2 and TRBJ2-1; TRBD2 matches 8 bases. The CDR3 totals 17 residues. Germline values: CDR1 SNHLY, CDR2 FYNNEI. V was pared by 4 bases and J by 2 bases, with 10 bases of the junction left unmatched. Here the CDR3 reads CASSVTGGGPAYNEQFF. CDR3 nucleotide sequence: TGTGCCAGCAGTGTCACGGGCGGGGGGCCCGCCTACAATGAGCAGTTCTTC.

This clone was seen a handful of times. The chain uses TRBV27 and TRBJ1-6; 7 bases map to TRBD1. This CDR3 region has 16 residues. The V segment lost 10 bases and the J segment 9 bases; nucleotides outside the gene matches: 18. Per the germline V gene, CDR1 is MNHEY and CDR2 is SMNVEV (reference sequence). The CDR3 region is CATYPSGTAIGSPLHF. The CDR3 bases are TGTGCCACGTACCCCTCCGGGACAGCTATCGGTTCACCCCTCCACTTT.

Concerning this clone itself: In the same sample, other DNA sequences code for this CDR3. The chain joins TRBV5-1 to TRBJ2-3; TRBD1 matches at 10 bases. Germline V gene sequence: CDR1 SGHRS, CDR2 YFSETQ. CDR3 size: 15 residues. The ends lost 0 bases at V and 3 bases at J; junction bases unmatched: 1. CDR3 amino acids: CASSLGTGGTDTQYF. CDR3 nucleotide sequence: TGCGCCAGCAGCTTGGGGACAGGGGGGACAGATACGCAGTATTTT.

The J gene is TRBJ1-2, the V gene TRBV4-1; D unresolved. V lost 0 bases and J lost 7, with 15 bases in between. The CDR3 extends over 15 amino acids. Germline-derived CDR1 and CDR2 are MGHRA and YSYEKL. The chain's CDR3 is CASSQDVSPGIGYTF. The CDR3 DNA sequence: TGCGCCAGCAGCCAAGATGTTTCCCCAGGCATTGGCTACACCTTC.

This chain connects TRBV9 to TRBJ2-7; D might be TRBD2 (6 bases). This CDR3 has 15 residues. Germline CDR1 is SGDLS and CDR2 is YYNGEE. V was clipped by 0 bases and J by 0 bases, with 10 bases between them. CDR3 sequence: CASSVDGGSSYEQYF. The CDR3 DNA is TGTGCCAGCAGCGTAGATGGGGGGAGCTCCTACGAGCAGTACTTC.

V gene TRBV19 combines with J gene TRBJ1-1, with 9 nucleotides matching TRBD1. In germline, CDR1 is LNHDA, CDR2 SQIVND (reference sequence). The CDR3 extends over 15 amino acids. Unmatched junction bases numbered 9, after V lost 5 bases and J lost 5 bases. The CDR3 DNA reads TGTGCCAGTAGTCCCCTGGGACAGGGATCTACTGAAGCTTTCTTT. Protein product: CASSPLGQGSTEAFF.

The chain carries TRBV29-1 and TRBJ2-3; 9 positions match TRBD2. After removal of 6 bases from V and 2 bases from J, the junction contained 9 bases not matched to a gene. CDR3 length: 15 amino acids. Per the germline V gene, CDR1 is SQVTM and CDR2 is ANQGSEA. CDR3 sequence (DNA): TGCAGCGTCGCTACGACTAGCGGCCTCACAGATACGCAGTATTTT. Protein: CSVATTSGLTDTQYF.

The chain is built from TRBV27 and TRBJ1-4; D might be TRBD1 (5 bases). CDR3 length: 14 residues. V was cut by 6 bases and J by 4 bases, with 12 bases left in between. The germline V gene has CDR1 MNHEY and CDR2 SMNVEV (reference sequence). CDR3 nucleotides: TGTGCCAGCAGGTCCCCCGGGGGTAATGAAAAACTGTTTTTT. Protein: CASRSPGGNEKLFF.

The rearrangement links TRBV7-3 to TRBJ2-1; tentative D call: TRBD2 (6 bases). V lost 1 base, J lost 8 bases, and 15 bases lay in between. The V gene's germline CDR1 is SGHTA and CDR2 FQGTGA. This CDR3 is 15 amino acids long. The CDR3 loop is CASSLNLASADEQFF. CDR3 coding DNA: TGTGCCAGCAGCTTAAATCTAGCGAGCGCCGATGAGCAGTTCTTC.

This clone is a singleton in its sample. This chain links TRBV4-2 with TRBJ2-7; 10 bases agree with TRBD2. J gave up 2 bases and V 1 base, and 8 bases lay outside the gene matches. CDR1 is LGHNA and CDR2 is YNFKEQ in the germline V gene. The CDR3 consists of 17 residues. For the CDR3, the DNA is TGTGCCAGCAGCCAAGCTAGCGGGAGTGGGACCACCTACGAGCAGTACTTC. Translation gives CASSQASGSGTTYEQYF.

V gene TRBV18 combines with J gene TRBJ2-2; D is uncertain. V was cut by 3 bases and J by 3 bases, with 8 bases left in between. The V gene's germline CDR1 is KGHSH and CDR2 LQKENI. This CDR3 has 14 residues. The CDR3 sequence is CASSPQVDTGELFF. The CDR3 DNA follows: TGTGCCAGCTCACCCCAGGTCGACACCGGGGAGCTGTTTTTT.

This sequence joins TRBV7-8 and TRBJ1-1, with 8 bases lining up with TRBD1. Trimming took 5 bases from V and 10 from J; bases not matched to a gene: 6. This CDR3 region has 12 residues. CDR1 is SGHVS, CDR2 FQNEAQ, per germline. DNA for the CDR3: TGTGCCAGCAGCCAGCCTGACAGGGGAGCTTTCTTT. This gives the protein CASSQPDRGAFF.

Comment on this clone: Other nucleotide sequences from this sample produce the same CDR3. The V and J genes are TRBV15 and TRBJ2-3; 10 nucleotides line up with TRBD1. The ends lost 1 base at V and 3 bases at J; junction bases unmatched: 1. This CDR3 comprises 15 residues. From germline, CDR1 is LNHNV and CDR2 YYDKDF (reference sequence). CDR3 sequence reads: CATSRAGQGTDTQYF. CDR3 in DNA: TGTGCCACCAGCAGAGCGGGACAGGGGACAGATACGCAGTATTTT.

The chain carries TRBV7-2 and TRBJ1-4; possibly TRBD1 for D (6 bases). Deletions cut 3 bases from V and 1 base from J, with 12 bases between. Germline CDR1 is SGHTA and CDR2 is FQGNSA. This CDR3 region has 16 residues. In DNA, the CDR3 is TGTGCCAGCAGCTTGAGGGGGTTCGGAACTAATGAAAAACTGTTTTTT. Residues: CASSLRGFGTNEKLFF.

V usage is TRBV6-5 and J usage is TRBJ1-1; D call uncertain. With 7 bases removed from V and 8 bases from J, the gap between germline ends came to 11 bases. CDR3 length: 11 residues. Germline V CDR1 and CDR2: MNHEY, SVGAGI. The CDR3 nucleotides are TGTGCCAGCACCTTCGGACTGGAAGCTTTCTTT. Translated: CASTFGLEAFF.

V is TRBV5-1 and J is TRBJ1-1, with TRBD1 matching 12 bases. Germline CDR1 is SGHRS and CDR2 is YFSETQ. The J segment lost 1 base and the V segment lost 6 bases, leaving 10 bases of the junction unmatched. The CDR3 spans 17 residues. CDR3 residues: CASNFPGQGAGNTEAFF. CDR3 bases: TGCGCCAGCAACTTCCCGGGACAGGGGGCCGGGAACACTGAAGCTTTCTTT.